Listed below are T cell receptor beta chains from one sample, sequenced in a study of T cell responses to AZD1222 COVID-19 vaccine. Profiled with immunoSEQ multiplex PCR; TCRdb holds only in-frame clones, not every one. Among around 120,000 clones listed, about 93% were seen once. The specimen comprised peripheral blood, sampled on day 0 of AZD1222 vaccination. Receptors originate from an adult in good health. CDR3s include the opening cysteine and the closing phenylalanine or tryptophan. D genes are given only for firm matches. Clone size, where shown, is once, few, many, or a class for clones that have expanded.

size	J	D	V	DNA	CDR3
NA	TRBJ2-2	NA	TRBV5-1	TGCGCCAGCAGCCGGAGGGACACGATTAACACCGGGGAGCTGTTTTTT	CASSRRDTINTGELFF
NA	TRBJ2-7	NA	TRBV10-2	TGCGCCAGCAGGGGGGACAACTCCTACGAGCAGTACTTC	CASRGDNSYEQYF
NA	TRBJ2-3	TRBD2	TRBV6-4	TGTGCCAGCAGTGACTCGTCCCTAGCGGGGGTGGATACGCAGTATTTT	CASSDSSLAGVDTQYF
few	TRBJ1-5	NA	TRBV11-3	TGTGCCAGCAGCTTAGATAGCAATCAGCCCCAGCATTTT	CASSLDSNQPQHF
NA	TRBJ1-1	NA	TRBV6-6	TGTGCCAGCAGTGAGACAGCCAAAGGTGAAGCTTTCTTT	CASSETAKGEAFF
NA	TRBJ2-7	TRBD2	TRBV11-2	TGTGCCAGCAGCTTAGAGGGAGGACTAGCGGGTACCTACGAGCAGTACTTC	CASSLEGGLAGTYEQYF
NA	TRBJ2-2	NA	TRBV21-1	TGTGCCAGCAGTTCAAAGTGGGGGAAGAGGACCGGGGAGCTGTTTTTT	CASSSKWGKRTGELFF
NA	TRBJ2-3	NA	TRBV5-1	TGCGCCAGCAGCTTGGGCCCTAGCGTGCCAGATACGCAGTATTTT	CASSLGPSVPDTQYF
NA	TRBJ1-2	TRBD1	TRBV7-2	TGTGCCAGCAGCCTCTGGACAGGGGACTATGGCTACACCTTC	CASSLWTGDYGYTF
NA	TRBJ1-1	NA	TRBV19	TGTGCCAGTAGTATTCAGAAGATACAGGGAATAGGGATGAACACTGAAGCTTTCTTT	CASSIQKIQGIGMNTEAFF
NA	TRBJ1-2	NA	TRBV11-1	TGTGCCAGCAGCCCCGTCGGCGGCTACACCTTC	CASSPVGGYTF
NA	TRBJ2-2	TRBD1	TRBV19	TGTGCCAGTAGCTGGACAGGAGGAAACACCGGGGAGCTGTTTTTT	CASSWTGGNTGELFF
NA	TRBJ2-5	NA	TRBV28	TGTGCCACCGCGGGGTGGGAGACCCAGTACTTC	CATAGWETQYF
NA	TRBJ1-3	TRBD1	TRBV5-4	TGTGCCAGCAGCTATGGGACAGGGGATGGAAACACCATATATTTT	CASSYGTGDGNTIYF
NA	TRBJ2-1	NA	TRBV18	TGTGCCAGCTCACCCTCGGGACTCTACAATGAGCAGTTCTTC	CASSPSGLYNEQFF
once	TRBJ1-2	NA	TRBV19	TGTGCCAGTAGTATACGGTCGGGCTCGGGATCCCTTAACTATGGCTACACCTTC	CASSIRSGSGSLNYGYTF
NA	TRBJ1-3	NA	TRBV5-4	TGTGCCAGCAGCCCCCTTGGGGGGAGCTCTGGAAACACCATATATTTT	CASSPLGGSSGNTIYF
NA	TRBJ2-1	TRBD2	TRBV6-5	TGTGCCAGCAGTTACGGCGGGAGTGGGGGCAATGAGCAGTTCTTC	CASSYGGSGGNEQFF